The T cell receptor (beta chain) under discussion was sequenced for a study of CD8 T cells in ankylosing spondylitis. Study-level results: As reported, disease-linked clones showed significant enrichment in matched ankylosing spondylitis synovial fluid. In peripheral blood, disease-linked CD8+ clones occurred at relatively low frequencies. Typical of ankylosing spondylitis blood, it appeared, was a TCR beta motif of 7 or 8 highly homologous variants. Reactive arthritis synovial fluid and blood previously showed some of these motif variants.

Using quantitative 5'-RACE with molecular barcodes, the authors made TCR beta libraries. TCRdb analysed the 5' RACE reads with MiXCR anew, one entry per CDR3 protein. In the table there are approximately 540,000 distinct CDR3 sequences, about 12% of which are singletons. In its sample, this clonotype was seen a few times. Its matching antigen is unknown. Trimming shortened V by 1 base and J by 2 bases, and 17 bases separated the two germline ends. The V gene's germline CDR1 is SGHDN and CDR2 FVKESK. The CDR3 covers 17 residues. The clonotype originates from a male donor with ankylosing spondylitis. The chain is built from TRBV14 and TRBJ1-1; maybe TRBD1 (5 bases). Sequences were obtained from blood, either unsorted or a sorted T cell fraction (not recorded which). The CDR3 sequence is CASSQGLGRAVNTEAFF. In nucleotides, the CDR3 is TGTGCCAGCAGCCAAGGGCTGGGCAGGGCGGTAAACACTGAAGCTTTCTTT.